The 5 T cell receptor beta chains in this list originate from one sample, sequenced in a study of kidney transplant recipient with SARS-CoV-2 infection. TCRdb itself ran the reads through MiXCR, one entry per CDR3 protein. The sample consists of 200,000 to 300,000 distinct CDR3 sequences, roughly 26% of them appearing once. The sample was a blood sample, taken at baseline and on roughly day 110 from a kidney transplant recipient. These receptors all come from a male patient aged 30 to 39 who had COVID-19 and was a kidney transplant recipient. The graft donor may have given rise to some T cells.

This clonotype showed up just a few times. The chain recombines TRBV9 with TRBJ2-3; no clear D gene. Germline CDR1 is SGDLS and CDR2 is YYNGEE. Trimming left V 0 bases short and J 5 bases short, with 13 bases between. This CDR3 is built from 15 residues. The CDR3 DNA reads as TGTGCCAGCAGCGTAGACAGTATGGCTGGAGATACGCAGTATTTT. Protein product: CASSVDSMAGDTQYF.

This clonotype came up many times. The chain has TRBV9 and TRBJ2-7; 9 bases align to TRBD1. The trim removed 3 bases at V and 3 bases at J, leaving 4 bases unmatched. The germline gives CDR1 SGDLS, CDR2 YYNGEE. This CDR3 has 14 amino acids. The CDR3 DNA sequence: TGTGCCAGCAGCGCAGGACAGGGGTTCTACGAGCAGTACTTC. Its translation: CASSAGQGFYEQYF.

This clonotype was detected a few times. The chain recombines TRBV30 with TRBJ2-5; 9 bases are a match to TRBD1. The CDR3 sequence is 14 residues long. V shed 1 base and J 4 bases; nucleotides not matched to a gene: 4. The germline gives CDR1 GTSNPN, CDR2 SVGIG (reference sequence). CDR3 sequence: CAWSGQGERETQYF. In nucleotides, the CDR3 is TGTGCCTGGAGTGGACAGGGGGAGAGAGAGACCCAGTACTTC.

This clonotype was observed at least ten times. This rearrangement joins TRBV6-5 to TRBJ2-1; 12 bases are a match to TRBD1. Germline CDR1 and CDR2: MNHEY and SVGAGI. V lost 2 bases and J lost 10; bases outside the gene matches: 6. The length of the CDR3 is 15 residues. CDR3 residues: CASSYEGTGGGEQFF. CDR3 DNA sequence: TGTGCCAGCAGTTACGAAGGGACAGGGGGCGGGGAGCAGTTCTTC.

This clonotype was counted ten times or more. This chain joins TRBV7-9 and TRBJ1-6; D unresolved. This CDR3 comprises 13 residues. The V and J ends lost 5 bases and 8 bases respectively, with 10 bases between them. Germline V CDR1 and CDR2: SEHNR, FQNEAQ (reference sequence). DNA of the CDR3: TGTGCCAGCAGCCCCCGGGCGTATTCACCCCTCCACTTT. Its protein product is CASSPRAYSPLHF.